This T cell receptor (beta chain) is drawn from a study of blood T cell repertoires in COVID-19. In the study overall: Researchers got acute and convalescent COVID-19 samples from the United States, Italy and Spain.

The table came from immunoSEQ multiplex PCR; TCRdb's copy has only in-frame clones and leaves some out. The sample lists roughly 230,000 clones; roughly 85% were seen once. The CDR3 has 14 residues. V was pared by 1 base and J by 3 bases, with 7 bases between. CDR1 is LGHNA and CDR2 is YNFKEQ in the germline V gene. The clonotype comes from a man in his fifties or sixties with COVID-19, enrolled during active disease. The chain carries TRBV4-2 and TRBJ1-3; D perhaps matches TRBD1 (5 bases). Input material: peripheral blood. The CDR3 is CASSQGQGGNTIYF. CDR3 DNA: TGTGCCAGCAGCCAAGGCCAGGGTGGAAACACCATATATTTT.